This TCR beta chain emerged from a study of blood T cell repertoires in COVID-19. Study in general: Samples of COVID-19 (acute and convalescent) were obtained from the United States, Italy and Spain.

Clones were sequenced by immunoSEQ multiplex PCR, and TCRdb holds only the in-frame ones, with some missing. The data contain some 75,000 clones, around 80% of them singletons. The germline gives CDR1 MNHEY, CDR2 SVGEGT. This CDR3 spans 17 amino acids. V lost 0 bases to trimming and J lost 4 bases; unmatched junction nucleotides: 9. Those enrolled in Seattle joined during active infection and were followed longitudinally afterward. This sequence joins TRBV6-2 or TRBV6-3 and TRBJ2-5, with 9 bases identical to TRBD1. The clonotype originates from a man aged 50 to 60 with COVID-19, enrolled during active disease. Sequenced input: peripheral blood. CDR3 sequence (DNA): TGTGCCAGCAGTTACTCGATAACACAGGGGGCAAGAGAGACCCAGTACTTC. Translating it yields CASSYSITQGARETQYF.